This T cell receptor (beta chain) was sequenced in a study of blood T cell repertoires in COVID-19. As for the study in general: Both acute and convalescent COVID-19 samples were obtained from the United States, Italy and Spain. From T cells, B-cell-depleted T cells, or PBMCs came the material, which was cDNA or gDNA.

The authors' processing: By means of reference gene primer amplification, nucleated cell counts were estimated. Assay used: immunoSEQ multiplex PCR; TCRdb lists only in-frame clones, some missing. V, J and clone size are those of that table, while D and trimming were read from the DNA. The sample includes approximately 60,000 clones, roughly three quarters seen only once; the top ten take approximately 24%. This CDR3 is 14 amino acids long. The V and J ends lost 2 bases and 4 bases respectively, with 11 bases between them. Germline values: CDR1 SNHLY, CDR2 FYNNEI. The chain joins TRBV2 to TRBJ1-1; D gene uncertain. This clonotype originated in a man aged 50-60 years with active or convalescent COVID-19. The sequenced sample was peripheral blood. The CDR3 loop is CASSESSIGTEAFF. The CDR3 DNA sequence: TGTGCCAGCAGTGAATCGTCTATCGGCACTGAAGCTTTCTTT.